The present entry profiles one TCR beta chain with its context. Its antigen is currently unknown. The trim removed 3 bases at V and 2 bases at J, leaving 9 bases unmatched. CDR3 length equals 16 residues. Germline CDR1 and CDR2: SEHNR and FQNEAQ (reference sequence). The data derive from a study of beta chain features in type 1 diabetes. Findings and limits, study-wide: Moderate yet significant TCRB CDR3 shortening was seen in Type 1 diabetes patients in all four CD4+ subsets.

The authors reverse transcribed all of the isolated RNA, so sequencing captured expressed TCRB transcripts. Repertoires were generated with immunoSEQ multiplex PCR, while TCRdb's copy carries only in-frame clones and drops some. The table lists 640,000 or so clones, over 11% of them singletons. The origin of this receptor is a man younger than 30 with type 1 diabetes. This chain joins TRBV7-9 and TRBJ1-2, with 7 bases aligning to TRBD1. What was sequenced was naive CD4+ T cells from blood. This chain's CDR3 is CASSFNTGDINYGYTF. The CDR3 DNA sequence: TGTGCCAGCAGCTTTAATACAGGGGATATAAACTATGGCTACACCTTC.